The present TCR beta chain was sequenced within a study of CD8+ T cells in alopecia areata. CDR1 is MGHRA and CDR2 is YSYEKL in the germline V gene. The CDR3 has 15 residues. J gave up 2 bases and V 3 bases, and 3 bases lay outside the gene matches. This clone has a single count. Its antigen remains unknown. Study observations and caveats: Greater clonality was observed in lesional scalp samples, especially alopecia totalis/universalis, versus normal scalp. Sequenced scalp T cells also include alphabeta T cells resident in normal skin.

Sorted out of PBMCs were CD4+ T cells and CD8+ T cells. Extraction of RNA preceded its reverse transcription into cDNA, which served as the sequencing template. Generated by immunoSEQ multiplex PCR, the TCRdb table keeps only in-frame clones and is missing some. This table holds 160,000 or so clones, less than 80% found once. Sequenced here: CD8+ T cells sorted from blood, sampled at week 0. The rearrangement links TRBV4-1 to TRBJ1-2; 10 bases fit TRBD1. This receptor was taken from a human donor with alopecia areata. The chain's CDR3 is CASSHQTGGNYGYTF. The CDR3, as DNA: TGCGCCAGCAGCCATCAGACAGGGGGCAACTATGGCTACACCTTC.